The 6 T cell receptor beta chains reported below all come from one sample, sequenced in a study of cytomegalovirus exposure and HLA in healthy donors. Sequencing was performed with immunoSEQ multiplex PCR; in TCRdb, only in-frame clones are kept and a portion is missing. Of about 250,000 clones listed, about 90% are singletons. The sequencing input was PBMCs. The receptors shown here come from a man aged 18 to 29 in good health and CMV-seropositive.

The gene calls are TRBV14 and TRBJ1-2; D is undetermined. CDR3 length: 13 amino acids. With 4 bases removed from V and 2 bases from J, the gap between germline ends came to 8 bases. Per germline, CDR1 SGHDN and CDR2 FVKESK. The CDR3 DNA reads TGTGCCAGCAGCCTTGATTTAAACTATGGCTACACCTTC. As protein: CASSLDLNYGYTF.

The rearrangement uses TRBV25-1 and TRBJ2-1; tentatively, D is TRBD2 (6 bases). Trimming took 0 bases from V and 5 from J, leaving 14 bases between them. Germline loops: CDR1 MGHDK, CDR2 SYGVNS. The CDR3 has 16 amino acids. CDR3 nucleotide sequence: TGTGCCAGCAGTGAATATAGAGCAGGGAGGAACAATGAGCAGTTCTTC. It translates to CASSEYRAGRNNEQFF.

The chain joins TRBV19 to TRBJ1-1; a possible D gene is TRBD1 (6 bases). V gave up 5 bases and J gave up 6 bases, with 19 bases separating them. Germline assignment: CDR1 LNHDA and CDR2 SQIVND (reference sequence). This CDR3 spans 15 amino acids. This CDR3 is CASSGIQQGISEAFF. For the CDR3, the DNA is TGTGCCAGTAGTGGAATACAACAGGGAATCTCTGAAGCTTTCTTT. The entire variable domain, with the rest obtained from reference TRBV19 and TRBJ1-1, is as follows: DGGITQSPKYLFRKEGQNVTLSCEQNLNHDAMYWYRQDPGQGLRLIYYSQIVNDFQKGDIAEGYSVSREKKESFPLTVTSAQKNPTAFYLCASSGIQQGISEAFFGQGTRLTVV.

A single count supports this clone. The V and J genes are TRBV6-5 and TRBJ2-1; no firm D call. V shed 5 bases and J shed 0 bases, with 11 bases lying between them. The CDR3 is 15 amino acids. The V gene's germline CDR1 is MNHEY and CDR2 SVGAGI. CDR3 region: CASSGSLSSYNEQFF. The DNA for the CDR3 is TGTGCCAGCAGTGGTTCTCTAAGCTCCTACAATGAGCAGTTCTTC.

V gene TRBV5-6 combines with J gene TRBJ1-5; D might be TRBD1 (5 bases). Per the germline V gene, CDR1 is SGHDT and CDR2 is YYEEEE. This CDR3 has 15 amino acids. Trimming took 4 bases from V and 3 from J, leaving 14 bases between them. CDR3 DNA: TGTGCCAGCAGCAGTGGCCGGGACGACAATCAGCCCCAGCATTTT. It codes for CASSSGRDDNQPQHF.

The chain employs TRBV4-2 and TRBJ2-5; TRBD2 is a possible D gene (6 bases). Germline CDR1 reads LGHNA; CDR2 reads YNFKEQ. The V and J ends lost 4 bases and 2 bases respectively, with 11 bases between them. The CDR3 has 14 amino acids. The CDR3 sequence is CASSRRDLQETQYF. The CDR3 region has the DNA TGTGCCAGCAGCCGGCGGGACTTACAAGAGACCCAGTACTTC.